Listed below are T cell receptor beta chains from one sample, sequenced in a study of T cells after yellow fever vaccination. TCRdb re-called the 5' RACE reads through MiXCR, storing one row per CDR3 protein. The sample has about 260,000 distinct CDR3 sequences; around 4.9% are singletons. Sample: CD4+ T cells sorted from PBMCs, taken on the day of the yellow fever booster vaccination. Every receptor here comes from a man in his late teens or twenties who received the YFV17D yellow fever vaccine. Both conserved end residues are part of each CDR3. Clone size, where shown, is once, few, many, or a class for clones that have expanded.

CASSWTSGGAQETQYF,few,TRBV7-8
CATRPFFSGPNSYNEQFF,many,TRBV5-1
CASSQYNEQFF,many,TRBV4-1
CASSLEGTSGRNINTQYF,many,TRBV7-2
CASSLDSPGGTDTQYF,-,TRBV7-3
CASSPSTERGEQFF,many,TRBV27
CASSYSGTPDTQYF,few,TRBV6-5
CASSLTGVGTNEKLFF,few,TRBV5-1
CASRPDHTGELFF,many,TRBV5-1
CASRDAQGPGTQYF,-,TRBV5-4
CASSSVRTDIQETQYF,-,TRBV11-1
CAWSDLSPYEQYF,many,TRBV30
CSAPRDTSETQYF,-,TRBV20-1
CASRWSGTGNQPQHF,few,TRBV6-5
CSASTTHTQYF,few,TRBV20-1
CAISEEGAYNEQFF,-,TRBV10-3
CASSLGGTVNTEAFF,many,TRBV5-1
CASSQVLLRGANRSPLHF,many,TRBV4-3
CASSLGASGQTDTQYF,-,TRBV5-8
CASSLAPSATGLEQFF,many,TRBV7-6
CASSPNFVAETQYF,-,TRBV12-3/TRBV12-4